This entry features one T cell receptor beta chain sequence. The source of the sample is a study of radiotherapy plus CTLA-4 blockade in lung cancer. The table came from immunoSEQ multiplex PCR; TCRdb's copy has only in-frame clones and leaves some out. The data hold some 64,000 clones, with roughly 77% observed a single time. The source was peripheral blood, collected from a patient treated with radiotherapy plus ipilimumab. The source is a human donor with non-small cell lung cancer who had a complete response to radiotherapy plus ipilimumab.

CDR3 in amino acids: CASILAGESLNEQFF. The CDR3 region has the DNA TGTGCCAGCATCCTAGCGGGAGAATCATTAAATGAGCAGTTCTTC. The rearrangement uses TRBV5-8 and TRBJ2-1; the match to TRBD2 covers 10 bases. Trimming took 6 bases from V and 7 from J; bases not matched to a gene: 10. The CDR3 is 15 amino acids. Germline CDR1 SGHTS, CDR2 YDEGEE.